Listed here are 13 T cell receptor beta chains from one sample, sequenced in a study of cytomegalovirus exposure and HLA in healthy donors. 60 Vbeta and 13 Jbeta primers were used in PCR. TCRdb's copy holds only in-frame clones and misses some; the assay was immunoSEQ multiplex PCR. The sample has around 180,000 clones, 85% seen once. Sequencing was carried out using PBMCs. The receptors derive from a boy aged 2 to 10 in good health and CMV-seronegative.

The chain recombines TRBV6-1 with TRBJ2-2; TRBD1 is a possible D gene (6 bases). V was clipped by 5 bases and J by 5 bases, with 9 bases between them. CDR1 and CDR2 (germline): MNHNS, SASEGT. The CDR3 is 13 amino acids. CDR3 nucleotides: TGTGCCAGCAGTCTCAGGGGAACCGGGGAGCTGTTTTTT. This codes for CASSLRGTGELFF.

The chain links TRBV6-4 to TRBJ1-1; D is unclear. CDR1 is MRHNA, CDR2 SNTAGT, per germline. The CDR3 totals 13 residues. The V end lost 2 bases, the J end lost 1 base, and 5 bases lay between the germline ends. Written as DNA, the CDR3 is TGTGCCAGCAGTGACAGTAGGAACACTGAAGCTTTCTTT. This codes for CASSDSRNTEAFF.

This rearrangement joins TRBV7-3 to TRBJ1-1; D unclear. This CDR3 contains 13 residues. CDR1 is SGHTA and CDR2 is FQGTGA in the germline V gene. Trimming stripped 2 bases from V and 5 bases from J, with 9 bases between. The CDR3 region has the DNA TGTGCCAGCAGCTTACGGCGGGAAACTGAAGCTTTCTTT. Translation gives CASSLRRETEAFF.

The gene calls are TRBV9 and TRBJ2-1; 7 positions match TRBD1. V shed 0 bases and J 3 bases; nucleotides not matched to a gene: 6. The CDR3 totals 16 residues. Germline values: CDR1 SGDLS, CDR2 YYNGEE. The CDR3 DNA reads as TGTGCCAGCAGCGTAGGAGGGGGCCAGGGCTACAATGAGCAGTTCTTC. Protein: CASSVGGGQGYNEQFF.

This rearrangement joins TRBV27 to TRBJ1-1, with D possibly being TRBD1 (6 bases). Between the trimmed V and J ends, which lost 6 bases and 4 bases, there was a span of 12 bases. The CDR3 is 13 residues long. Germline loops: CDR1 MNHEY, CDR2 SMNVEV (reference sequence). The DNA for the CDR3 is TGTGCCAGCAGACACAGGGTCGCCACTGAAGCTTTCTTT. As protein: CASRHRVATEAFF.

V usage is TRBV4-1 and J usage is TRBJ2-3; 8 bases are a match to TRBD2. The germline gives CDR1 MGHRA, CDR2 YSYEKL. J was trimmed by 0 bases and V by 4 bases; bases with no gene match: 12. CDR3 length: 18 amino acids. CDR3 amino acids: CASSPEGSGGPSTDTQYF. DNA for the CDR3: TGCGCCAGCAGCCCAGAGGGGAGCGGGGGACCAAGCACAGATACGCAGTATTTT.

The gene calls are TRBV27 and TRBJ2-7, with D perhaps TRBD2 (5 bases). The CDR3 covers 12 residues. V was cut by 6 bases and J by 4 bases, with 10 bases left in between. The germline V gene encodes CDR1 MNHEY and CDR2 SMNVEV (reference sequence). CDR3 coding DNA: TGTGCCAGCAGCTTCGCGGGTTACGAGCAGTACTTC. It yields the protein CASSFAGYEQYF.

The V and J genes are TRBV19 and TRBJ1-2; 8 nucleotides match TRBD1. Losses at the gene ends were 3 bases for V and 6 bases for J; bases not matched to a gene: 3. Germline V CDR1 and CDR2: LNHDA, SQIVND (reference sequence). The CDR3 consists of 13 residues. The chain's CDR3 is CASSMGTGHGYTF. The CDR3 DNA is TGTGCCAGTAGTATGGGGACAGGCCATGGCTACACCTTC. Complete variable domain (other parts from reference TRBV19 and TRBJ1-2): DGGITQSPKYLFRKEGQNVTLSCEQNLNHDAMYWYRQDPGQGLRLIYYSQIVNDFQKGDIAEGYSVSREKKESFPLTVTSAQKNPTAFYLCASSMGTGHGYTFGSGTRLTVV.

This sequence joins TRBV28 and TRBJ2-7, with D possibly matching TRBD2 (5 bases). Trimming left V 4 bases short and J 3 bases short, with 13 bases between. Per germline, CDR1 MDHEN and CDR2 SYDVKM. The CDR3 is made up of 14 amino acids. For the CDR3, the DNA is TGTGCCAGCAGTTCCATGCGGACTGTCTACGAGCAGTACGTC. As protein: CASSSMRTVYEQYV.

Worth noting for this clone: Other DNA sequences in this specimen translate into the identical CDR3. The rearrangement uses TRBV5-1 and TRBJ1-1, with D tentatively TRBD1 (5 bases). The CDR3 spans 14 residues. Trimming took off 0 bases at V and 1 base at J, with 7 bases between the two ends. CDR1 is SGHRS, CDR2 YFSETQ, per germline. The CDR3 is CASSLGGANTEAFF. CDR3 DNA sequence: TGCGCCAGCAGCTTGGGGGGCGCGAACACTGAAGCTTTCTTT.

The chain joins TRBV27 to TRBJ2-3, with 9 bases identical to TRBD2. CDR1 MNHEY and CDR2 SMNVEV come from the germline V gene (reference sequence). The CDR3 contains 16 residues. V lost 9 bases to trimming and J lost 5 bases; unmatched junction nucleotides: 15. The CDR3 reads CASHSLLREGVDTQYF. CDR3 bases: TGTGCCAGTCACAGTTTGCTGCGGGAGGGCGTAGATACGCAGTATTTT.

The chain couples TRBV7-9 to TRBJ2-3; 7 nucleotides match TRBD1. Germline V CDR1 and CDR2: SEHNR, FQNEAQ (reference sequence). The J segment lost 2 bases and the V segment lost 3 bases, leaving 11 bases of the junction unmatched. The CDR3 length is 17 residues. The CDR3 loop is CASSFLSRDRPTDTQYF. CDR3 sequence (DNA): TGTGCCAGCAGCTTTTTGTCGAGGGACAGACCCACAGATACGCAGTATTTT.

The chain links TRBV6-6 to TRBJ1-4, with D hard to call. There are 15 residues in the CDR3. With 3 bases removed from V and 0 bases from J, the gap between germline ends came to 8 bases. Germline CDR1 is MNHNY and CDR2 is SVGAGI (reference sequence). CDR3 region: CASSYGQTTNEKLFF. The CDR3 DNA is TGTGCCAGCAGTTATGGGCAAACAACTAATGAAAAACTGTTTTTT.